A single sample gave rise to the 21 T cell receptor beta chains below, sequenced in a study of blood T cell repertoires in COVID-19. Assay used: immunoSEQ multiplex PCR; TCRdb lists only in-frame clones, some missing. This table has roughly 120,000 clones, 85% appearing once. The source material was peripheral blood. The source is a human donor in a cohort sampled during active COVID-19.

The genes are TRBV6-6 and TRBJ1-4; a possible D gene is TRBD1 (5 bases). Germline CDR1 MNHNY, CDR2 SVGAGI (reference sequence). The CDR3 is made up of 12 amino acids. The V end was cut by 8 bases, the J end by 11 bases, with 15 bases between. The CDR3 spells CASEGLGQKLFF. The CDR3 DNA follows: TGTGCCAGCGAGGGACTCGGGCAGAAACTGTTTTTT.

The chain is built from TRBV28 and TRBJ1-4; the D gene is possibly TRBD1 (6 bases). Trimming pared 8 bases from V and 5 bases from J, leaving 12 bases between. The CDR3 sequence is 13 residues long. The germline V gene encodes CDR1 MDHEN and CDR2 SYDVKM. The CDR3 here is CASQDSSNEKLFF. CDR3 coding DNA: TGTGCCAGCCAGGACAGTTCGAATGAAAAACTGTTTTTT. Full variable domain (remainder filled in from reference TRBV28 and TRBJ1-4): DVKVTQSSRYLVKRTGEKVFLECVQDMDHENMFWYRQDPGLGLRLIYFSYDVKMKEKGDIPEGYSVSREKKERFSLILESASTNQTSMYLCASQDSSNEKLFFGSGTQLSVL.

The chain recombines TRBV19 with TRBJ2-1; 12 bases map to TRBD1. The CDR3 sequence is 13 residues long. Germline trimming cut 6 bases from V and 6 bases from J; bases unmatched to any gene: 0. Looked up from germline, CDR1 is LNHDA and CDR2 is SQIVND (reference sequence). CDR3 coding DNA: TGTGCCAGTAGGGGACAGGGGGCCAATGAGCAGTTCTTC. Translated: CASRGQGANEQFF.

This chain uses TRBV11-2 with TRBJ2-7, with 9 bases aligning to TRBD2. This CDR3 has 13 residues. From germline, CDR1 is SGHAT and CDR2 FQNNGV. V was pared by 6 bases and J by 3 bases, with 3 bases of the junction left unmatched. The CDR3 DNA reads as TGTGCCAGCAGAAGAGCGGGGGGCTACGAGCAGTACTTC. Amino acids: CASRRAGGYEQYF.

This clone showed up just once. The chain carries TRBV7-2 and TRBJ2-7; 7 nucleotides agree with TRBD1. Germline CDR1 reads SGHTA; CDR2 reads FQGNSA. This CDR3 has 14 amino acids. V dropped 5 bases and J dropped 3; count of bases not matched to a gene: 7. Written as DNA, the CDR3 is TGTGCCAGCAGCCCCAGGGACAGCAACTACGAGCAGTACTTC. Encoded protein: CASSPRDSNYEQYF.

The rearrangement joins TRBV5-4 to TRBJ1-1, with 8 nucleotides matching TRBD1. There are 15 residues in the CDR3. CDR1 and CDR2 (germline): SGHNT, YYREEE (reference sequence). Trimming removed 4 bases from V and 10 bases from J; junction bases left unmatched: 15. This chain's CDR3 is CASSPEQGGSETAFF. For the CDR3, the DNA is TGTGCCAGCAGCCCAGAACAGGGGGGTTCTGAGACAGCTTTCTTT.

The chain has TRBV7-9 and TRBJ2-3; 9 positions match TRBD1. V shed 3 bases, J shed 4 bases, and the junction held 14 bases outside the gene matches. The CDR3 is 18 residues long. CDR1 is SEHNR, CDR2 FQNEAQ, per germline (reference sequence). CDR3 sequence: CASSLSDRGIRGADTQYF. Written as DNA, the CDR3 is TGTGCCAGCAGCTTGTCGGACAGGGGTATCAGAGGTGCAGATACGCAGTATTTT.

The chain carries TRBV6-5 and TRBJ2-1; tentative D call: TRBD1 (6 bases). CDR3 size: 13 residues. Per the germline V gene, CDR1 is MNHEY and CDR2 is SVGAGI. The CDR3 DNA reads as TGTGCGAGTACAGGGAAAGGCTACAATGAGCAGTTCTTC. Encoded protein: CASTGKGYNEQFF.

The chain combines TRBV5-6 with TRBJ2-1, with 9 bases that match TRBD2. This CDR3 spans 15 amino acids. Germline trimming cut 4 bases from V and 3 bases from J; bases unmatched to any gene: 5. In germline, CDR1 is SGHDT, CDR2 YYEEEE. The chain's CDR3 is CASSHSGGYYNEQFF. CDR3 DNA: TGTGCCAGCAGCCACAGCGGGGGGTACTACAATGAGCAGTTCTTC.

The chain combines TRBV6-5 with TRBJ2-5; a weak D match, TRBD2 (6 bases). Per the germline V gene, CDR1 is MNHEY and CDR2 is SVGAGI. V dropped 2 bases and J dropped 5 bases, with 15 bases sitting between them. The CDR3 totals 15 residues. The CDR3 reads CASSYGPGVWETQYF. In DNA form, the CDR3 reads TGTGCCAGCAGTTACGGACCGGGGGTTTGGGAGACCCAGTACTTC.

This clone came up once. The chain couples TRBV12-3 or TRBV12-4 to TRBJ2-3; D is uncertain. This CDR3 has 11 residues. Trimming cost V 6 bases and J 6 bases, with 7 bases left between them. In DNA, the CDR3 is TGTGCCAGCAGCATGAGGGATACGCAGTATTTT. It codes for CASSMRDTQYF.

This chain connects TRBV7-6 to TRBJ2-3, with 7 bases lining up with TRBD2. Germline CDR1 SGHVS, CDR2 FNYEAQ. V was clipped by 5 bases and J by 0 bases; unmatched bases: 11. The CDR3 is made up of 17 amino acids. The CDR3 bases are TGTGCCAGCAGCCCTCAATCTGGGACTATTAGCACAGATACGCAGTATTTT. This sequence encodes CASSPQSGTISTDTQYF.

The J gene is TRBJ2-1, the V gene TRBV5-1; TRBD2 might be the D (6 bases). V was shortened by 9 bases and J by 3 bases, with 16 bases between the two germline ends. CDR1 SGHRS and CDR2 YFSETQ come from the germline V gene. This CDR3 is 14 amino acids long. The CDR3 region is CATAKDYLYNEQFF. DNA of the CDR3: TGCGCCACCGCGAAGGACTACCTCTACAATGAGCAGTTCTTC.

CDR3 sequence: CASSKGGGEVESNQPQHF. CDR3 DNA: TGTGCCAGCAGCAAAGGAGGAGGGGAGGTTGAAAGCAATCAGCCCCAGCATTTT. The chain has TRBV21-1 and TRBJ1-5. TRBV21-1 is given as a pseudogene. The CDR3 extends over 18 amino acids.

V usage is TRBV28 and J usage is TRBJ2-1; TRBD1 matches at 7 bases. The germline V gene has CDR1 MDHEN and CDR2 SYDVKM. V lost 6 bases, J lost 9 bases, and 11 bases stayed unmatched. The CDR3 has 14 amino acids. As DNA, the CDR3 is TGTGCCAGCAGCCAAGGGACAGAGTTAGGTGAGCAGTTCTTC. It translates to CASSQGTELGEQFF.

V usage is TRBV7-8 and J usage is TRBJ2-3, with 7 bases lining up with TRBD1. V lost 5 bases and J lost 8; bases outside the gene matches: 10. Per germline, CDR1 SGHVS and CDR2 FQNEAQ. CDR3 size: 14 residues. This CDR3 reads CASSLTQGTVTQYF. DNA of the CDR3: TGTGCCAGCAGCCTTACACAGGGGACGGTTACGCAGTATTTT.

CDR3 in DNA: TGTGCCATCATGGGAGGGGGGGTTACTGAAGCTTTCTTT. It yields the protein CAIMGGGVTEAFF. The rearrangement joins TRBV10-3 to TRBJ1-1, with a tentative D call TRBD1 (6 bases). V was cut by 7 bases and J by 5 bases, with 14 bases left in between. Germline-derived CDR1 and CDR2 are ENHRY and SYGVKD. This CDR3 region has 13 residues.

The J gene is TRBJ2-1, the V gene TRBV5-6, with a tentative D call TRBD1 (6 bases). Germline assignment: CDR1 SGHDT and CDR2 YYEEEE. Trimming stripped 1 base from V and 0 bases from J, with 8 bases between. CDR3 length equals 15 residues. DNA for the CDR3: TGTGCCAGCAGCTTGAGGGGGAGCTCCTACAATGAGCAGTTCTTC. Its protein is CASSLRGSSYNEQFF.

The gene calls are TRBV15 and TRBJ2-7, with D possibly matching TRBD1 (6 bases). Germline V gene sequence: CDR1 LNHNV, CDR2 YYDKDF (reference sequence). This CDR3 has 16 amino acids. V was cut by 0 bases and J by 2 bases, with 14 bases left in between. The CDR3 bases are TGTGCCACCAGCAGAGATGCCGGGGACATCCCCTACGAGCAGTACTTC. Its protein is CATSRDAGDIPYEQYF.

The rearrangement links TRBV9 to TRBJ1-3; possibly TRBD1 for D (6 bases). Germline CDR1 reads SGDLS; CDR2 reads YYNGEE. V gave up 0 bases and J gave up 2 bases, with 9 bases separating them. The CDR3 loop spans 15 amino acids. The CDR3 loop is CASSVEGVAGNTIYF. The CDR3 DNA is TGTGCCAGCAGCGTAGAGGGGGTAGCTGGAAACACCATATATTTT.

The chain has TRBV10-1 and TRBJ1-5; 8 positions agree with TRBD1. Germline-derived CDR1 and CDR2 are WNHNN and SYGVQD (reference sequence). V was clipped by 7 bases and J by 2 bases; unmatched bases: 4. The CDR3 length is 14 residues. CDR3 protein: CASMDRVGNQPQHF. As DNA, the CDR3 is TGCGCCAGCATGGACAGGGTGGGCAATCAGCCCCAGCATTTT.